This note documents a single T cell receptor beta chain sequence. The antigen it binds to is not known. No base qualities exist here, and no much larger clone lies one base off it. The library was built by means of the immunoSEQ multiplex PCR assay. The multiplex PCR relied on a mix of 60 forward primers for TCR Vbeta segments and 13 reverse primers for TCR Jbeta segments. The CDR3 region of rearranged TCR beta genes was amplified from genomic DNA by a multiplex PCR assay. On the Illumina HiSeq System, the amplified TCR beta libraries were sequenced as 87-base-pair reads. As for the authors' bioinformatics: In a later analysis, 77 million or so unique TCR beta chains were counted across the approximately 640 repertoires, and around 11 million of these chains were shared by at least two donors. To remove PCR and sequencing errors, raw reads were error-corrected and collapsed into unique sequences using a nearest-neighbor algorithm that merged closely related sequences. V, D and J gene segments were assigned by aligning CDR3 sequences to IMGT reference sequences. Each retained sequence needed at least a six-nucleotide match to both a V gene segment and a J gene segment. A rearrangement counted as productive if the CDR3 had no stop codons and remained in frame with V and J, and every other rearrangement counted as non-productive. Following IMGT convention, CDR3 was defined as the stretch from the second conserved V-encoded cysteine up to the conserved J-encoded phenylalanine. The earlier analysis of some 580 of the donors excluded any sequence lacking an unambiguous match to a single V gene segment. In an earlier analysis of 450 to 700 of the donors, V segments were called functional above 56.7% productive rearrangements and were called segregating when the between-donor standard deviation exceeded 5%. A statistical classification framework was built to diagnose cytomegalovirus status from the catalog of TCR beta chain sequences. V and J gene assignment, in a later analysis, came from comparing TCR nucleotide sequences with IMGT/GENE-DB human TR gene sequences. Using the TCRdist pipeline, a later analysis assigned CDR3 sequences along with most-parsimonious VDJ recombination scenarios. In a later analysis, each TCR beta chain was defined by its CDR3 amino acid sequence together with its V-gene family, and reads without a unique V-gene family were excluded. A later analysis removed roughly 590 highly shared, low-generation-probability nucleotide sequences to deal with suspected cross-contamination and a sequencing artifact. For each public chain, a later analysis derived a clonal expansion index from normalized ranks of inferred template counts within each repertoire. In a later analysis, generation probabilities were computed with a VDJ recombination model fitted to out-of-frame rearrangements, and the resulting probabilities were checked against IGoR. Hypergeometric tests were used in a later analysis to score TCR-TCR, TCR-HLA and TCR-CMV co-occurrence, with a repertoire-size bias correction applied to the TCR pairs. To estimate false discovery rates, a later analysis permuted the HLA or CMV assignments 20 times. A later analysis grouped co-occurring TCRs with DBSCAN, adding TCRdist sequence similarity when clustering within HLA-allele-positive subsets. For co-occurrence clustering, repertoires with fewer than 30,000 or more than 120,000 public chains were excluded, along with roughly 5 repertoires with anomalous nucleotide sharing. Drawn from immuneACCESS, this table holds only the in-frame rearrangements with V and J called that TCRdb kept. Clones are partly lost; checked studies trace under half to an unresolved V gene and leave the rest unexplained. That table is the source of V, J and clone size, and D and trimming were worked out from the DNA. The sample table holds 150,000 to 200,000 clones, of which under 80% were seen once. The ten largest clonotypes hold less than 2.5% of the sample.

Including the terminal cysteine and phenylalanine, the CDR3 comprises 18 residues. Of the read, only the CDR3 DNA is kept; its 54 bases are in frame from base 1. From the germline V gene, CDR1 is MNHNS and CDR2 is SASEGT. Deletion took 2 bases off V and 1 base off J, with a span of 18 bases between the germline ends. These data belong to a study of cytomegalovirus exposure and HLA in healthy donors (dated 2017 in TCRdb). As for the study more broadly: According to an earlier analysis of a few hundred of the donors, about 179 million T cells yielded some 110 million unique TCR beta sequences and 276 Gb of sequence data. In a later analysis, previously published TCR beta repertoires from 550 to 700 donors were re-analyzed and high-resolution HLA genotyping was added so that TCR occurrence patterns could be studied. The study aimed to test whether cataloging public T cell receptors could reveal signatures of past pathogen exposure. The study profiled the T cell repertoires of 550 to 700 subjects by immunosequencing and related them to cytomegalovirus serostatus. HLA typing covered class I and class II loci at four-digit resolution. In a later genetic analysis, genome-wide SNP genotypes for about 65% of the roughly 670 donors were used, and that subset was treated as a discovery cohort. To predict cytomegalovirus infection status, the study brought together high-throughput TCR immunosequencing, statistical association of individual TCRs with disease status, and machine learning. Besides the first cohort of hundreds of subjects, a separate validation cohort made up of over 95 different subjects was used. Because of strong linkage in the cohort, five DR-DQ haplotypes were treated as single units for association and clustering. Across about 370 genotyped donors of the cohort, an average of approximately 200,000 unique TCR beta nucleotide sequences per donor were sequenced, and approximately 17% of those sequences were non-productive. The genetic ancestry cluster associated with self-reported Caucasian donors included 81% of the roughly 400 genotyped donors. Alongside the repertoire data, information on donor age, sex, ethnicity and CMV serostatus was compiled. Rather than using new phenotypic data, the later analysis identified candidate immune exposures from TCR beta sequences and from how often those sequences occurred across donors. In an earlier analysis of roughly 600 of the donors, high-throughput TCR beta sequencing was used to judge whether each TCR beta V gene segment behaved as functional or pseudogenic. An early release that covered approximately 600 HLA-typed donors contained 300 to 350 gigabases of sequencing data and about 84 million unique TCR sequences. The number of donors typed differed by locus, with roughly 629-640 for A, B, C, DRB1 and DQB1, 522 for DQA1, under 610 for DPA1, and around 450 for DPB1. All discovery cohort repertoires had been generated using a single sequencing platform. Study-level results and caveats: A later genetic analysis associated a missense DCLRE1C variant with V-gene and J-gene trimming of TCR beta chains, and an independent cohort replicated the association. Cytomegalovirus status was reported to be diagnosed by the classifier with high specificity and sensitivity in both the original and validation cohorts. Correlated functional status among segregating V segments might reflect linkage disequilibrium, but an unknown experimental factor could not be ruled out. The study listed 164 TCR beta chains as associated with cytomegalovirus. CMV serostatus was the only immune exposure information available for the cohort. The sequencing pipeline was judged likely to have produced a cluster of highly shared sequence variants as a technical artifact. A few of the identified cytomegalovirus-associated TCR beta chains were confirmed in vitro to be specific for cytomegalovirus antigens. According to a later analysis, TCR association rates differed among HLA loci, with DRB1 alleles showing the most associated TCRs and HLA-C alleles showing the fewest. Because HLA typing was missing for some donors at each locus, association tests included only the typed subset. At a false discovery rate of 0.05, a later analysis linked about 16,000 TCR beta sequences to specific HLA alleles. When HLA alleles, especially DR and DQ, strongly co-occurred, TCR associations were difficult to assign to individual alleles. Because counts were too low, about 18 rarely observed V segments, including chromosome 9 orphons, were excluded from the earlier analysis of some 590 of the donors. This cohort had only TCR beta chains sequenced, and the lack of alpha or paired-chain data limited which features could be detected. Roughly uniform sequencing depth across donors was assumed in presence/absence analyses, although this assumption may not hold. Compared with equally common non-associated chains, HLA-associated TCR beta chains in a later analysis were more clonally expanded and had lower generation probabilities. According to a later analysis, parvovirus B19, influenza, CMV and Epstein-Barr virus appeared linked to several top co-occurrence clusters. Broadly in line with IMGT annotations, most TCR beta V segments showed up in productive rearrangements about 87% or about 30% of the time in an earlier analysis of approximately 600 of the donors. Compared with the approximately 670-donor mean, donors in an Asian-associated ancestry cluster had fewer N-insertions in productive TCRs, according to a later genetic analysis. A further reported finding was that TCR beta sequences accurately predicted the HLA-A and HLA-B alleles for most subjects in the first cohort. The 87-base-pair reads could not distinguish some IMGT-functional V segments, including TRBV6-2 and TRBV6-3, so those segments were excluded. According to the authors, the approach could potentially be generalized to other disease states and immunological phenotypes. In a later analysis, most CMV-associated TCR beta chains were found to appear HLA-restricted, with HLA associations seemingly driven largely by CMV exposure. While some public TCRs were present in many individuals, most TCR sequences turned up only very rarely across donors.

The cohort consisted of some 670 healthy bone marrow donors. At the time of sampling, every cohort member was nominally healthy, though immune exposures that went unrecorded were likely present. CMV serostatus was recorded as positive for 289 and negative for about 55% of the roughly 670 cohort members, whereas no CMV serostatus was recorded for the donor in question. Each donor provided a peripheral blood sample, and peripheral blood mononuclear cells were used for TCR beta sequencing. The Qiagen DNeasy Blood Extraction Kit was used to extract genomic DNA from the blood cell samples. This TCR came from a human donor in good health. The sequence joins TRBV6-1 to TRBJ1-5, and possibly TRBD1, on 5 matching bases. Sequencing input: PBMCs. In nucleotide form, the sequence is TGTGCCAGCAGTGAACTGGGGCGGGGCGGGTGGAGCAATCAGCCCCAGCATTTT. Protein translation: CASSELGRGGWSNQPQHF.